What follows are 19 T cell receptor beta chains derived from one specimen sequenced in a study of breast tumors, draining lymph nodes, adjacent tissues. Samples came from axillary lymph nodes draining the breast cancer. TCRdb analysed the multiplex PCR reads with MiXCR anew, one entry per CDR3 protein. The sample lists fewer than 300,000 distinct CDR3 sequences, approximately 30% occurring once. Sequenced: axillary lymph node tissue. The receptor source for this set is a female donor with breast cancer. Some clones in this sample may be carry-over from other donors' samples.

This clonotype was detected only once. The chain combines TRBV30 with TRBJ1-1; D ambiguous. This CDR3 region has 14 residues. Germline loops: CDR1 GTSNPN, CDR2 SVGIG (reference sequence). The V gene lost 2 bases and the J gene lost 0 bases, with 10 bases spanning the gap. The CDR3 DNA is TGTGCCTGGAGTAATGCCCTTCTGAACACTGAAGCTTTCTTT. Translating it yields CAWSNALLNTEAFF.

This clonotype came up many times. V is TRBV4-2 and J is TRBJ2-5; 7 nucleotides match TRBD2. J was trimmed by 4 bases and V by 1 base; bases with no gene match: 9. The CDR3 is 16 amino acids. The germline CDR1 and CDR2 sequences are LGHNA and YNFKEQ. In DNA, the CDR3 is TGTGCCAGCAGCCAAGGCCTAGCGGATCTGGGAGAGACCCAGTACTTC. Translation: CASSQGLADLGETQYF.

V gene TRBV20-1 combines with J gene TRBJ1-1; maybe TRBD1 (6 bases). V was shortened by 5 bases and J by 2 bases, with 9 bases between the two germline ends. The germline CDR1 and CDR2 sequences are DFQATT and SNEGSKA (reference sequence). The CDR3 runs 12 residues. CDR3 sequence reads: CSASRGNTEAFF. Here the CDR3 DNA reads TGCAGTGCTTCCAGGGGAAACACTGAAGCTTTCTTT.

Regarding this clonotype: This could be a read error, since a much larger clone is one nucleotide away. J is TRBJ1-4 and V is TRBV2, with unresolved D. The CDR3 extends over 15 amino acids. Germline CDR1 SNHLY, CDR2 FYNNEI. Trimming took 3 bases from V and 3 from J, leaving 11 bases between them. The CDR3 loop is CASSDGGLPNEKLFF. The CDR3 coding sequence is TGTGCCAGCAGTGACGGCGGTCTACCTAATGAAAAACTGTTTTTT.

Concerning this clonotype: A much larger clone lies a single base off, so this may be a read error. This chain links TRBV6-6 with TRBJ2-2; perhaps TRBD2 as D (6 bases). The germline V gene encodes CDR1 MNHNY and CDR2 SVGAGI (reference sequence). The CDR3 runs 15 residues. The CDR3 loop reads CASSHGGAGAVELSF. The CDR3 DNA reads TGTGCCAGCAGTCACGGGGGTGCGGGTGCGGTGGAGCTGTCTTTT.

The chain combines TRBV7-9 with TRBJ1-1; the D gene is possibly TRBD1 (5 bases). The CDR3 spans 15 residues. V lost 6 bases to trimming and J lost 1 base, with 15 bases between them. Germline lookup yields CDR1 SEHNR and CDR2 FQNEAQ (reference sequence). CDR3 residues: CASRLGGKRNTEAFF. The CDR3 DNA is TGTGCCAGCAGGTTGGGGGGGAAAAGGAACACTGAAGCTTTCTTT.

This clonotype was counted many times. The rearrangement joins TRBV12-3 or TRBV12-4 to TRBJ2-1; no reliable D call. The germline V and J ends were trimmed by 3 bases and 8 bases, with 14 bases remaining between them. CDR3 length: 14 residues. CDR3 sequence reads: CASSLVGLQYEQFF. The CDR3 DNA reads TGTGCCAGCAGTTTGGTAGGGTTGCAGTATGAGCAGTTCTTC.

This clonotype occurred many times. This chain connects TRBV20-1 to TRBJ1-2; 9 bases are a match to TRBD1. Germline CDR1 is DFQATT and CDR2 is SNEGSKA (reference sequence). The CDR3 consists of 13 residues. V lost 6 bases, J lost 4 bases, and 6 bases stayed unmatched. The CDR3 coding sequence is TGCAGTGCCCGTGAGACAGGGGGCTATGGCTACACCTTC. Its translation: CSARETGGYGYTF.

As DNA, the CDR3 is TGCAGTGCTAGGCTACGGGAACTTAATACTTACACCTTC. Residues: CSARLRELNTYTF. V gene TRBV20-1 combines with J gene TRBJ1-2; no firm D call. The CDR3 contains 13 residues. V dropped 3 bases and J dropped 11 bases, with 19 bases sitting between them. Germline CDR1 DFQATT, CDR2 SNEGSKA (reference sequence).

For this clonotype: The junction shows a germline mismatch at one end, possibly a read error. The chain couples TRBV13 to TRBJ1-3; D is uncertain. Germline V gene sequence: CDR1 PRHDT, CDR2 FYEKMQ (reference sequence). CDR3 size: 15 residues. As DNA, the CDR3 is TGTGCCAGCAGCCCCAGTACCTACTCTGGAAACACCGTATATTTT. Translating it yields CASSPSTYSGNTVYF.

This clonotype came up many times. The chain is built from TRBV28 and TRBJ1-4; D is ambiguous. V dropped 5 bases and J dropped 6 bases, with 10 bases sitting between them. Germline CDR1 reads MDHEN; CDR2 reads SYDVKM. The CDR3 has 13 residues. The CDR3 is CASSPHGYEKLFF. The CDR3, as DNA: TGTGCCAGCAGTCCTCATGGGTATGAAAAACTGTTTTTT. Based on the CDR3 plus reference TRBV28 and TRBJ1-4, the full variable domain is DVKVTQSSRYLVKRTGEKVFLECVQDMDHENMFWYRQDPGLGLRLIYFSYDVKMKEKGDIPEGYSVSREKKERFSLILESASTNQTSMYLCASSPHGYEKLFFGSGTQLSVL.

V and J are TRBV11-3 and TRBJ2-1; D may be TRBD2 (6 bases). Germline V gene sequence: CDR1 SGHNT, CDR2 YENEEA. The CDR3 is 15 amino acids. V lost 1 base to trimming and J lost 10 bases, with 17 bases between them. Here the CDR3 reads CASSLGLGEVYEQFF. The CDR3 DNA follows: TGTGCCAGCAGCTTAGGACTAGGGGAGGTCTACGAGCAGTTCTTC.

At least ten counts were recorded for this clonotype. This sequence joins TRBV7-2 and TRBJ2-4, with a possible D match to TRBD1 (5 bases). Germline V CDR1 and CDR2: SGHTA, FQGNSA. The CDR3 spans 15 residues. V was shortened by 3 bases and J by 6 bases, with 15 bases between the two germline ends. Here the CDR3 DNA reads TGTGCCAGCAGCTTCGCCAGGGCTTCGGGAAACATTCAGTACTTC. It specifies CASSFARASGNIQYF.

Comment on this clonotype: The CDR3 does not end in the conserved phenylalanine or tryptophan, so this is likely a read error. No DNA is shown, since the ends of the CDR3 on it are uncertain; the CDR3 is the one TCRdb lists. This rearrangement joins TRBV7-9 to TRBJ1-6. CDR1 is SEHNR, CDR2 FQNEAQ, per germline (reference sequence). Termini included, the CDR3 measures 8 amino acids. The CDR3 spells CASSLSGS.

On this clonotype itself: Relative to the germline gene, one junction end is altered; a read error may explain this. The chain employs TRBV7-3 and TRBJ1-6, with a weak D call TRBD1 (6 bases). Germline CDR1 SGHTA, CDR2 FQGTGA. The CDR3 length is 15 residues. In DNA form, the CDR3 reads TGTGCCAGCAGCCCCATTGCAGGGGCCCTCTCACCCCTCCGCTTT. Residues: CASSPIAGALSPLRF.

This clonotype was observed at least ten times. The chain recombines TRBV2 with TRBJ1-6, with D possibly being TRBD1 (6 bases). Germline V gives CDR1 SNHLY, CDR2 FYNNEI. V lost 3 bases and J lost 5, with 11 bases in between. This CDR3 is 15 amino acids long. The CDR3 DNA follows: TGTGCCAGCAGTGACGCAGGGGCGAATAATTCACCCCTCCACTTT. This sequence encodes CASSDAGANNSPLHF.

The gene calls are TRBV19 and TRBJ1-5; no clear D. CDR1 and CDR2 (germline): LNHDA, SQIVND (reference sequence). Trimming removed 2 bases at V and 10 bases at J, with 0 bases between. The CDR3 is 9 residues long. The CDR3 loop reads CASSIPQHF. CDR3 bases: TGTGCCAGTAGTATACCCCAGCATTTT.

This chain joins TRBV6-1 and TRBJ2-3; TRBD1 matches 7 bases. The CDR3 is 18 amino acids. Germline CDR1 is MNHNS and CDR2 is SASEGT. V lost 7 bases to trimming and J lost 0 bases; unmatched junction nucleotides: 16. The CDR3 loop reads CASTWDRFSLTSTDTQYF. In DNA form, the CDR3 reads TGTGCCAGCACCTGGGACAGATTCTCTCTTACTAGCACAGATACGCAGTATTTT.

This clonotype was picked up many times. The CDR3 nucleotides are TGTGCCAGCAGCCCAGAAAGAGGGGCGAGGGAAAAACTGTTTTTT. Protein: CASSPERGAREKLFF. The rearrangement joins TRBV3-1 to TRBJ1-4; weak D call: TRBD1 (5 bases). The CDR3 has 15 residues. From germline, CDR1 is LGHDT and CDR2 YNNKEL (reference sequence). Trimming took 4 bases from V and 8 from J, leaving 17 bases between them.